This record covers a single T cell receptor (beta chain). Its antigen is still unknown. Base qualities are not provided; no much larger clone lies one nucleotide away. TCR CDR3 regions were amplified from genomic DNA by multiplex PCR using the deep immunoSEQ assay. For each cell subset, the extracted genomic DNA was distributed evenly across all wells of several immunoSEQ 96-well plates, and each plate served as one replicate. For sorted subsets, 200 ng of genomic DNA, equivalent to some 30,000 T cell genomes, went into each replicate PCR. The purified libraries were quantified using a Qubit 3.0 fluorometer, sized with a Bioanalyzer 2100, and then quantified again using the KAPA Library Quantification kit. Each immunoSEQ 96-well plate was sequenced on its own single-read 150-cycle Illumina NextSeq 550 flow cell. Per the source publication's procedure: Because the immunoSEQ output included only junctional sequences and no quality scores, the filtering could not be the same as the filtering used for full-length reads. Sequences were annotated with PyIR, a Python wrapper for IgBLAST v1.9, using IMGT germline references to assign V/J genes and CDR3. Reads with weak V/J assignments (E-value above 1e-6), missing CDR3, stop codons, out-of-frame junctions, or ambiguous translated residues were removed. A V3J clonotype was defined by an identical inferred V gene, J gene, and CDR3 amino acid sequence. The percentage overlap between two repertoires was calculated by dividing the number of shared unique clonotypes by the size of the smaller repertoire. Three approaches were used to assess repertoire richness: RTK rarefaction, the Chao1 estimator, and Recon v2.1 estimates of unobserved clonotypes. Generation probabilities for all TCRbeta clonotypes obtained by the gDNA method from several donors were computed using OLGA. Held by TCRdb, this immuneACCESS table contains in-frame sequences only and omits some clones. Under half of the omission traces to an unresolved V gene where checked; the cause of the rest is unknown. The DNA gave D and trimming, while V, J and clone size come from that table. Present in this sample are over 2,000,000 clones, approximately 92% of which were seen just once. Clones ranked in the top ten supply more than 1.5% of the sample.

The sample originates from a study of shared clonotypes between healthy human individuals (dated by TCRdb to about 2020). Describing the broader study: The cohort included three men and a couple of women between 18 and 49 years of age. Per donor, three plates each were used for CD4 naive and CD4 memory, two for CD8 naive, and one for CD8 memory. To estimate repertoire size and how much clonotype sharing occurs between individuals, the study deeply sequenced the blood TCR repertoires of 5 or 6 healthy adults. Libraries were prepared and TCR repertoires were sequenced by different laboratories using diverse techniques, in order to increase sequencing depth and limit assay-specific biases. Between about 0.85 and 9.5 billion PBMCs per donor were obtained by leukapheresis.

CD8 naive samples were CD45RO-negative cells positively selected for CCR7, giving a CD45RA+CCR7+ population that excluded TemRA cells. Healthy HIV-negative adults with no recently reported acute infections or vaccinations were included as donors. All donors were Caucasian adults living in Nashville, Tennessee, USA. Blood was obtained by leukapheresis, after which PBMCs were separated by Ficoll-Histopaque density gradient centrifugation and cryopreserved in liquid nitrogen vapor phase. Analytical flow cytometry was used to check the purity and quantity of every magnetically sorted T cell population. From each sorted fraction, genomic DNA was isolated and quantified by UV absorbance on a Nanodrop 2000c. The CDR3 sequence holds 8 residues, the cysteine and phenylalanine included. Only the CDR3 DNA stays, 24 bases, in frame from base 1. Per the germline V gene (reference sequence), MNHEY is the CDR1 and SMNVEV is the CDR2. Trimming leaves V shorter by 10 bases and J shorter by 14 bases, with the junction holding 2 bases beyond the gene matches.

The investigation overall reported the following: When four donors were compared, the shared fraction of clonotypes was 5% to 6.5% for naive CD4, about 4% for naive CD8, 2% to 2.5% for memory CD4, and around 0.4% for memory CD8. Estimated clonotype richness was generally larger for naive than for memory subsets. Higher generation probabilities were observed for clonotypes shared by all four sorted-subset donors than for non-shared clonotypes. Rarefaction of sorted-subset datasets indicated incomplete sequencing despite the large sequencing depth. The small number of donors limited the genetic and exposure-history diversity represented. Sampling was limited to blood, and TCR repertoires in tissue likely differ from TCR repertoires in blood. Pairwise subsampling led to the expectation that sequencing depth would affect the degree of clonotype sharing among donors.

What was sequenced was naive CD8+ T cells from PBMCs. The sample's cell subset or site label is to be understood as: CD45RA+CCR7+. The rearranged chain carries TRBV27 and TRBJ2-1, and TRBD1 matches 7 of the central bases. The sequence was collected from a man between 18 and 35 years old in good health. Some clones in this sample may be carry-over from other donors' samples. The CDR3 sequence is CATQGEFF. The nucleotides are TGTGCCACCCAGGGGGAGTTCTTC.